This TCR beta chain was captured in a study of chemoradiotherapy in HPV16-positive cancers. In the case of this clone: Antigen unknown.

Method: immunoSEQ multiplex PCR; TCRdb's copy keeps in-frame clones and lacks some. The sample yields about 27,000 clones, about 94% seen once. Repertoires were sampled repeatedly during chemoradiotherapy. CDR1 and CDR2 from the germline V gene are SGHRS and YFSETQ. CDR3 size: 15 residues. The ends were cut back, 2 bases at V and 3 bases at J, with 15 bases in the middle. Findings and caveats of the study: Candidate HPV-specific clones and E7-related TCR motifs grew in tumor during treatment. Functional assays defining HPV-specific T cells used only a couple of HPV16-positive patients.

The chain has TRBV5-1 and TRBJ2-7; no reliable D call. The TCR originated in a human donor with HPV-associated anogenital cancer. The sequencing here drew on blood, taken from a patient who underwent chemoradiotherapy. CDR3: CASSFLSAPSYEQYF. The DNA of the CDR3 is TGCGCCAGCAGCTTTCTCAGTGCCCCAAGCTACGAGCAGTACTTC.